This entry features one T cell receptor beta chain sequence. Antigen specificity is unknown. Sequenced by immunoSEQ multiplex PCR; TCRdb stores in-frame clones only, minus some. The data show roughly 30,000 clones, roughly 90% seen once. The CDR3 has 14 residues. V lost 6 bases, J lost 1 base, and 9 bases lay in between. Germline CDR1 reads SGHAT; CDR2 reads FQDESV (reference sequence). These data originate in a study of T cells in localized non-small cell lung cancer. Study observations and caveats: Sequencing involved a lone tumor region, leaving heterogeneity possible.

Material: peripheral blood, obtained before any cancer treatment. This sequence joins TRBV11-1 and TRBJ2-2; D is unresolved. The sequence was collected from a woman aged 35 to 69 with stage I lung adenocarcinoma. The CDR3 DNA is TGTGCCAGCAGTCGGAAGGGGAACACCGGGGAGCTGTTTTTT. Translating it yields CASSRKGNTGELFF.